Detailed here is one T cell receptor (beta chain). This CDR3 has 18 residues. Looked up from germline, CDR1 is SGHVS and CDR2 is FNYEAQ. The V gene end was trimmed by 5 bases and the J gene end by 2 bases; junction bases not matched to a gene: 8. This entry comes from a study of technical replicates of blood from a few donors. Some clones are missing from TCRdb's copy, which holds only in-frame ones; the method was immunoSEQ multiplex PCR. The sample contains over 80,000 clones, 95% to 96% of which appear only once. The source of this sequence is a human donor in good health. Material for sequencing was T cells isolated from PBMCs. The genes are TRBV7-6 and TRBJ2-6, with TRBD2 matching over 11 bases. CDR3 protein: CASSEQLAGETGANVLTF. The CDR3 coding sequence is TGTGCCAGCAGCGAGCAACTAGCGGGAGAAACTGGGGCCAACGTCCTGACTTTC.